Listed below are T cell receptor beta chains from one sample, sequenced in a study of T-cell memory formation after mild COVID-19. TCRdb re-called the 5' RACE reads through MiXCR, storing one row per CDR3 protein. This table holds some 340,000 distinct CDR3 sequences, over 10% found once. Material: PBMCs or a T cell subset sorted from them (not recorded which). These TCRs come from a man aged 18 to 30 who had mild COVID-19 (a few samples of this study predate the infection). Cell type and time point are not known. CDR3s include the opening cysteine and the closing phenylalanine or tryptophan. D genes are given only for firm matches. Not all rows give a size; the values are once, few, many and, for expanded clones, a class.

NA TRBJ2-2 NA TRBV4-3 TGCGCCAGCAGCCAAGGCGGCTATCTCACCGGGGAGCTGTTTTTT CASSQGGYLTGELFF
TRBD2 TRBJ2-3 NA TRBV6-4 TGTGCCAGCAGTGAGTCCAGCGGGGGGGGAAGTACGCAGTATTTT CASSESSGGGSTQYF
TRBD1 TRBJ2-5 NA TRBV19 TGTGCCAGTAGTATAGCCGGGACAGGTGAAGAGACCCAGTACTTC CASSIAGTGEETQYF
NA TRBJ2-1 many TRBV24-1 TGTGCCACCAGTGATCCGCCCCCCTACAATGAGCAGTTCTTC CATSDPPPYNEQFF
TRBD2 TRBJ2-3 NA TRBV7-2 TGTGCCAGCAGCTCAGGACTAGCTCGCGTATCGTATACGCAGTATTTT CASSSGLARVSYTQYF
NA TRBJ2-7 NA TRBV2 TGTGCCAGCAGCGTGGGGGGGGGCGAGTACGAGCAGTACTTC CASSVGGGEYEQYF
TRBD1 TRBJ1-5 NA TRBV20-1 TGCAGTGCTTCACGGGACAGGGGGTACAATCAGCCCCAGCATTTT CSASRDRGYNQPQHF
NA TRBJ2-3 many TRBV12-3/TRBV12-4 TGTGCCAGCAGGAGGGCGGGTGGGGATACGCAGTATTTT CASRRAGGDTQYF
NA TRBJ2-7 NA TRBV7-9 TGTGCCAGCAGCTTGGGCGTCGAAGACGAGCAGTACTTC CASSLGVEDEQYF
NA TRBJ2-5 few TRBV6-6 TGTGCCAGCTACACCACTAGGGGCGAGACCCAGTACTTC CASYTTRGETQYF
NA TRBJ2-7 NA TRBV3-1 TGTGCCAGCAGCCAAGTTCCGGGGAGCTCCTACGAGCAGTACTTC CASSQVPGSSYEQYF
NA TRBJ2-3 few TRBV7-3 TGTGCCAGCAGCTTAATGGGGATCACAGATACGCAGTATTTT CASSLMGITDTQYF
NA TRBJ2-5 few TRBV18 TGTGCCAGCTCACCAGGAGGACAGCAAGAGACCCAGTACTTC CASSPGGQQETQYF
NA TRBJ2-7 NA TRBV7-8 TGTGCCAGCAGCTTAGGTGGCGGCGGCTACGAGCAGTACTTC CASSLGGGGYEQYF
NA TRBJ2-1 few TRBV7-2 TGTGCCAGCAGCGGAGTCGGAATTCACAATGAGCAGTTCTTC CASSGVGIHNEQFF
NA TRBJ1-2 NA TRBV5-1 TGCGCCAGCAGCTTCGGAACCCGAGGTGGCCAGACCTTC CASSFGTRGGQTF
TRBD2 TRBJ2-1 few TRBV4-2 TGTGCCAGCAGCCAAGAGTCGGGACTAGCCTACAATGAGCAGTTCTTC CASSQESGLAYNEQFF
NA TRBJ1-1 once TRBV25-1 TGTGCCAGCAGTGAAGTGGGCACTGAAGCTTTCTTT CASSEVGTEAFF
NA TRBJ2-1 NA TRBV5-4 TGTGCCAGCAGCAAGACTGGGGCAAATGAGCAGTTCTTC CASSKTGANEQFF
NA TRBJ2-1 many TRBV4-3 TGCGCCAGCTCCCGGGACTCCTCCTACAATGAGCAGTTCTTC CASSRDSSYNEQFF
TRBD1 TRBJ2-2 NA TRBV6-5 TGTGCCACCGGACAGGGTAGCGGGGAGCTGTTTTTT CATGQGSGELFF
NA TRBJ2-5 few TRBV24-1 TGTGCCACCAGTTTCCGGGAACAAGAGACCCAGTACTTC CATSFREQETQYF
NA TRBJ2-1 NA TRBV6-2/TRBV6-3 TGTGCCAGCAGTTACTCACCATATGAGCAGTTCTTC CASSYSPYEQFF
TRBD1 TRBJ1-1 few TRBV6-6 TGTGCCAGCAGTTACCCGACAGGGAGGATGAACACTGAAGCTTTCTTT CASSYPTGRMNTEAFF
TRBD1 TRBJ1-1 few TRBV27 TGTGCCAGCAGACAGGGGTTCACTGAAGCTTTCTTT CASRQGFTEAFF
TRBD2 TRBJ2-3 few TRBV6-2/TRBV6-3 TGTGCCAGCAGTTTGGGACTAGCGGGGGGTACGCAGTATTTT CASSLGLAGGTQYF
NA TRBJ2-3 NA TRBV6-4 TGTGCCAGCAGTGACTCTCCGGTGGGGGCCGGCACAGATACGCAGTATTTT CASSDSPVGAGTDTQYF
TRBD1 TRBJ1-1 NA TRBV7-3 TGTGCCAGCAGCTCCCACGGGACAGGGGGAACTGAAGCTTTCTTT CASSSHGTGGTEAFF
NA TRBJ2-2 many TRBV7-3 TGTGCCAGCAGCTTAGCGGGACGCGGCACCGGGGAGCTGTTTTTT CASSLAGRGTGELFF
NA TRBJ2-2 many TRBV5-1 TGCGCCAGCAGCTTGGAATCCCAACGGTTCGGGGAGCTGTTTTTT CASSLESQRFGELFF
NA TRBJ2-5 few TRBV7-2 TGTGCCAGCAGCCCCCAGCGGCTCCCTGGGACCCAGTACTTC CASSPQRLPGTQYF
NA TRBJ1-4 few TRBV6-6 TGTGCCAGCAGTTATCTCCCGGACAGCAATGAAAAACTGTTTTTT CASSYLPDSNEKLFF
NA TRBJ1-1 once TRBV5-4 TGTGCCAGCACGAACCAGAGAGTCCTGAACACTGAAGCTTTCTTT CASTNQRVLNTEAFF
NA TRBJ2-1 NA TRBV7-9 TGTGCCAGCAGCCAGCGACAGGCAGCCTACAATGAGCAGTTCTTC CASSQRQAAYNEQFF
NA TRBJ2-7 NA TRBV6-5 TGTGCCAGCAGTTACTCACGGGACACCTACGAGCAGTACTTC CASSYSRDTYEQYF
NA TRBJ2-2 NA TRBV7-9 TGTGCCAGCATTGCGGGTGCGAACACCGGGGAGCTGTTTTTT CASIAGANTGELFF
TRBD1 TRBJ2-3 NA TRBV10-3 TGTGCCATCAGGGGAGACAGGGGGCGCACAGAAACGCAGTATTTT CAIRGDRGRTETQYF
NA TRBJ2-3 NA TRBV15 TGTGCCACCAGCAGGCCTCCGACGACCCGCTCGACAGATACGCAGTATTTT CATSRPPTTRSTDTQYF
TRBD2 TRBJ2-3 NA TRBV7-2 TGTGCCAGCAGCTCATCGATAGCGGGGGGGCGTTGGGATACGCAGTATTTT CASSSSIAGGRWDTQYF
NA TRBJ2-1 few TRBV5-6 TGTGCCAGCAGCTTGAAATTTGCTCCAGGGGCAGGTGGAAATGAGCAGTTCTTC CASSLKFAPGAGGNEQFF
TRBD2 TRBJ2-3 few TRBV7-6 TGTGCCAGCAGCTTAGGCGGGGGATACACAGATACGCAGTATTTT CASSLGGGYTDTQYF
NA TRBJ2-5 NA TRBV4-2 TGTGCCAGCAGCCAACGGTTAGGGCCGCAAGAGACCCAGTACTTC CASSQRLGPQETQYF
NA TRBJ2-2 few TRBV7-3 TGTGCCAGCGGTCGGTTGGGCGGCGGGGAGCTGTTTTTT CASGRLGGGELFF
NA TRBJ1-2 few TRBV20-1 TGCAGTGCTCCCACCCGGGACGGCTTATCAGCTAACTATGGCTACACCTTC CSAPTRDGLSANYGYTF
NA TRBJ1-3 few TRBV5-1 TGCGCCAGCAGCTTAGGGACGGCGGCTGGAAACACCATATATTTT CASSLGTAAGNTIYF
TRBD1 TRBJ1-2 NA TRBV6-5 TGTGCCAGCAGAGCAACAGGGGGTCAAGGCTACACCTTC CASRATGGQGYTF
NA TRBJ1-2 NA TRBV12-3/TRBV12-4 TGTGCCAGCAGTCTGGGGGGGGGGATAGGAAATGGCTACACCTTC CASSLGGGIGNGYTF
NA TRBJ2-7 few TRBV29-1 TGCAGCGTTCTGACAGGGCGGGGCGAGCAGTACTTC CSVLTGRGEQYF
NA TRBJ2-4 many TRBV6-5 TGTGCCAGCAGTTATTACCCTTTAGCCAAAAACATTCAGTACTTC CASSYYPLAKNIQYF
NA TRBJ1-5 once TRBV5-6 TGTGCCAGCAGCACAGGGCGTCAGCCCCAGCATTTT CASSTGRQPQHF
TRBD2 TRBJ2-3 many TRBV11-2 TGTGCCAGCAGCTTAAATTACGACACTAGCGGGGGAAACCTAGATACGCAGTATTTT CASSLNYDTSGGNLDTQYF
NA TRBJ2-6 NA TRBV5-1 TGCGCCAGCAGCTTGGTAGGAGCCTCTGGGGCCAACGTCCTGACTTTC CASSLVGASGANVLTF